This T cell receptor (beta chain) came from a study of T cell responses to AZD1222 COVID-19 vaccine. Notes on the study in general: Seropositive AZD1222 recipients at baseline numbered only 6 or 7.

Germline V gene sequence: CDR1 LGHDT, CDR2 YNNKEL (reference sequence). The CDR3 loop spans 15 amino acids. Deletions cut 0 bases from V and 6 bases from J, with 14 bases between. On this clone itself: Its antigen is as yet unknown.

Sequencing used immunoSEQ multiplex PCR; TCRdb keeps in-frame clones, though not all of them. The data contain about 53,000 clones, 65% to 85% of them singletons. This chain connects TRBV3-1 (or the pseudogene TRBV3-2) to TRBJ1-1; perhaps TRBD1 as D (5 bases). This receptor was obtained from an adult in good health. Sequences were derived from peripheral blood, sampled on day 0 of AZD1222 vaccination. The CDR3 is CASSQDPGLYAEAFF. CDR3 bases: TGTGCCAGCAGCCAAGATCCGGGACTTTACGCTGAAGCTTTCTTT.